Below, one T cell receptor beta chain is given with its context. What it recognizes is unknown. Assay used: immunoSEQ multiplex PCR; TCRdb lists only in-frame clones, some missing. The sample holds about 35,000 clones; around 80% are singletons and the top ten take about 3.4%. These data come from a study of PD-1 blockade in mismatch repair-deficient tumors. General study points: After pembrolizumab, tumor-resident clones rose rapidly, then generally contracted before radiologic responses.

Germline values: CDR1 SGHTA, CDR2 FQGTGA. The ends were cut back, 5 bases at V and 0 bases at J, with 5 bases in the middle. CDR3 length: 13 amino acids. This specimen was PBMCs, taken roughly 6 weeks after starting pembrolizumab. The sequence came from an adult with mismatch repair-deficient cancer. V and J are TRBV7-3 and TRBJ2-1; D unclear. The CDR3 DNA is TGTGCCAGCAGCGCAGACTCCTACAATGAGCAGTTCTTC. Protein sequence: CASSADSYNEQFF.